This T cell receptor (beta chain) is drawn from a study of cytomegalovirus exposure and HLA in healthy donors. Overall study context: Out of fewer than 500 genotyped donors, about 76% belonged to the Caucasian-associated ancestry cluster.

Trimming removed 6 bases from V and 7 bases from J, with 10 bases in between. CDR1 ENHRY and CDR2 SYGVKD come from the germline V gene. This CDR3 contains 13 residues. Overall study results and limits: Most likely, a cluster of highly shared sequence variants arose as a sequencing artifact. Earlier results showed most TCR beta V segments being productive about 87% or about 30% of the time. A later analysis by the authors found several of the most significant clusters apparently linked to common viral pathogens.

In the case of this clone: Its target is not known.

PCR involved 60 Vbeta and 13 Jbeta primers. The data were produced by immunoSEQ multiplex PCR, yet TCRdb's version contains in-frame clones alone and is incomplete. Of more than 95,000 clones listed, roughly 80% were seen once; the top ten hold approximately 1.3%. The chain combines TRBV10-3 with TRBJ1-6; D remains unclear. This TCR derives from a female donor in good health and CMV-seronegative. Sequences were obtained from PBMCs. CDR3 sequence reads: CAISGEQNSPLHF. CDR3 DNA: TGTGCCATCAGCGGGGAACAAAATTCACCCCTCCACTTT.